The subject of this entry is one T cell receptor (beta chain). The antigen is undetermined. The data stem from a study of T-cell memory formation after mild COVID-19. Study conclusions and caveats: Some clones that responded turned up in pre-infection memory, which suggests that cross-reactive memory joined in.

TCRdb independently ran MiXCR on the 5' RACE reads; one entry per CDR3 protein. The sample consists of about 360,000 distinct CDR3 sequences, around an eighth of them appearing once. V lost 6 bases, J lost 5 bases, and 9 bases stayed unmatched. Germline assignment: CDR1 DFQATT and CDR2 SNEGSKA (reference sequence). The CDR3 has 16 amino acids. The TCR originated in a young man who had mild COVID-19 (a few samples of this study predate the infection). Cell type and time point are not known. The V call is TRBV20-1, the J call TRBJ2-2, with 13 bases identical to TRBD2. Sample: PBMCs or a T cell subset sorted from them (not recorded which). This chain's CDR3 is CSALAGTSGVTGELFF. Written as DNA, the CDR3 is TGCAGTGCCCTTGCCGGGACTAGCGGGGTAACCGGGGAGCTGTTTTTT.